The clone carrying this TCR beta chain was detected ten times or more. The entry originates in a study of T cells in Graves' hyperthyroidism and ophthalmopathy. Lactation, pregnancy, other autoimmune disease or uncontrolled infection led to exclusion of patients. Germline V gene data show CDR1 as SGHDN and CDR2 as FVKESK. The CDR3 sequence is 16 residues long. The V gene end was trimmed by 3 bases and the J gene end by 0 bases; junction bases not matched to a gene: 7. There were TCR beta CDR3 regions amplified from RNA transcripts. Researchers ran a first-round RT-PCR on the TCR CDR3 using the HTBI primer set. One entry per CDR3 protein, called by TCRdb with MiXCR from the multiplex PCR reads. The table shows 610,000 or so distinct CDR3 sequences, with around 42% occurring only once.

This chain joins TRBV14 and TRBJ2-5, with TRBD1 matching over 7 bases. The source material was peripheral blood or thyroid tissue (not recorded which). The clonotype originates from a young woman with Graves' hyperthyroidism. In DNA form, the CDR3 reads TGTGCCAGCAGCCATACCTGGGACAGATACCAAGAGACCCAGTACTTC. Amino acid sequence: CASSHTWDRYQETQYF.